This T cell receptor (beta chain) stems from a study of blood T cells in healthy people across ages. Whole-study findings and limits: Versus aged donors, long-lived donors had higher diversity and more naive CD4+ cells.

The total RNA that was extracted per sample amounted to at least 5.5 micrograms. Germline CDR1 is SGHKS and CDR2 is YYEKEE (reference sequence). This CDR3 region has 14 residues. Primers used in a second PCR of about 6 to 12 cycles were a sample-barcoded 5' primer and a J-beta primer mix. TCRdb ran MiXCR on the 5' RACE reads and lists one entry per CDR3 protein. The table has around 710,000 distinct CDR3 sequences, roughly 41% seen once; the top ten hold 20% to 25%. Concerning this clonotype itself: Its specificity is not known. The junction differs from germline at one of its ends, possibly a read error.

The rearrangement links TRBV5-5 to TRBJ2-1; 9 bases are shared with TRBD2. The receptor was derived from an older woman in good health. Sample: blood. The chain's CDR3 is CAGSGGNSYNEQFF. The CDR3 DNA reads as TGTGCCGGCAGCGGGGGGAACTCCTACAATGAGCAGTTCTTC. Using reference TRBV5-5 and TRBJ2-1 for the parts outside the CDR3, the full variable domain is DAGVTQSPTHLIKTRGQQVTLRCSPISGHKSVSWYQQVLGQGPQFIFQYYEKEERGRGNFPDRFSARQFPNYSSELNVNALLLGDSALYLCAGSGGNSYNEQFFGPGTRLTVL.